The entry that follows covers one T cell receptor (beta chain) sequence. The sample comes from a study of immune characterization of retroperitoneal liposarcoma. Germline values: CDR1 MGHDK, CDR2 SYGVNS. The junction had 7 bases not matched to a gene; V was cut back by 5 bases and J by 3 bases. This CDR3 region has 15 residues. TCRdb re-analysed the PCR reads in MiXCR, keeping a single row per CDR3 protein. The sample lists thousands of distinct CDR3 sequences, less than 30% seen once, with approximately 30% in the top ten. V and J are TRBV25-1 and TRBJ2-7; 10 nucleotides match TRBD1. The sequencing input was tumor tissue. This clonotype originated in a female donor with retroperitoneal liposarcoma. CDR3 amino acids: CASSFRGTGDYEQYF. DNA of the CDR3: TGTGCCAGCAGTTTTAGAGGGACAGGGGACTACGAGCAGTACTTC.